Listed below are T cell receptor beta chains from one sample, sequenced in a study of T cell responses to AZD1222 COVID-19 vaccine. Profiling relied on immunoSEQ multiplex PCR, and the TCRdb table lists in-frame clones only, not all of them. This sample has some 130,000 clones; around 87% occur once, and the top ten carry 1.5%. Source: peripheral blood, taken on day 0 of AZD1222 vaccination. The receptors originated from an adult in good health. Both conserved end residues are part of each CDR3. Each record gives: J gene, V gene, clone size, D gene, CDR3 DNA, CDR3 protein. The D gene is left open where the match is weak. Clone size is shown for a subset of rows, as once, few, many or a class of expanded clone.

J gene: TRBJ2-1; V gene: TRBV7-9; clone size: -; D gene: -; CDR3 DNA: TGTGCCAGCAGCCCCCCCCCGGGACCCCTGGGGGAGCAGTTCTTC; CDR3 protein: CASSPPPGPLGEQFF
J gene: TRBJ1-1; V gene: TRBV15; clone size: -; D gene: TRBD1; CDR3 DNA: TGTGCCACCAGCAGAAGACAGGGCACTGAAGCTTTCTTT; CDR3 protein: CATSRRQGTEAFF
J gene: TRBJ2-6; V gene: TRBV9; clone size: -; D gene: -; CDR3 DNA: TGTGCCAGCAGCGGCACCTCTGGGGCCAACGTCCTGACTTTC; CDR3 protein: CASSGTSGANVLTF
J gene: TRBJ1-2; V gene: TRBV7-9; clone size: -; D gene: -; CDR3 DNA: TGTGCCAGCAGCTTAGTTTCGCTCAGGTCCCTATCAAACTATGGCTACACCTTC; CDR3 protein: CASSLVSLRSLSNYGYTF
J gene: TRBJ1-5; V gene: TRBV28; clone size: -; D gene: -; CDR3 DNA: TGTGCCAGCAGTTCGCAGCCCGACTATTCCCCCCAGCATTTT; CDR3 protein: CASSSQPDYSPQHF
J gene: TRBJ2-7; V gene: TRBV6-5; clone size: -; D gene: -; CDR3 DNA: TGTGCCAGCAGTTACTCGGGTAGGGTGGGGTACGAGCAGTACTTC; CDR3 protein: CASSYSGRVGYEQYF
J gene: TRBJ2-7; V gene: TRBV12-3/TRBV12-4; clone size: once; D gene: -; CDR3 DNA: TGTGCCAGCAGGGTTGGACCGACGGGCGAGCAGTACTTC; CDR3 protein: CASRVGPTGEQYF
J gene: TRBJ1-3; V gene: TRBV3-1/TRBV3-2; clone size: -; D gene: -; CDR3 DNA: TGTGCCAGCAGCCCCCAGGTAATGGCTGGAAACACCATATATTTT; CDR3 protein: CASSPQVMAGNTIYF
J gene: TRBJ1-5; V gene: TRBV4-1; clone size: once; D gene: TRBD1; CDR3 DNA: TGCGCCAGCAGCCAAGCGGACAGGTACCAAGCCCAGCATTTT; CDR3 protein: CASSQADRYQAQHF
J gene: TRBJ2-7; V gene: TRBV19; clone size: once; D gene: -; CDR3 DNA: TGTGCCAGTAGTTTACCGGGACGGCCCTACGAGCAGTACTTC; CDR3 protein: CASSLPGRPYEQYF
J gene: TRBJ1-1; V gene: TRBV2; clone size: -; D gene: -; CDR3 DNA: TGTGCCAGCAGTGAAAGTTGGACAAATGGAGCTTTCTTT; CDR3 protein: CASSESWTNGAFF
J gene: TRBJ2-1; V gene: TRBV7-3; clone size: -; D gene: TRBD2; CDR3 DNA: TGTGCCAGCAGCTTATCGTTAGCGGGGATCAATGAGCAGTTCTTC; CDR3 protein: CASSLSLAGINEQFF
J gene: TRBJ1-2; V gene: TRBV7-9; clone size: once; D gene: TRBD1; CDR3 DNA: TGTGCCAGCAGCTACGACAGGGGCGGCTACACCTTC; CDR3 protein: CASSYDRGGYTF
J gene: TRBJ2-2; V gene: TRBV5-1; clone size: -; D gene: TRBD1; CDR3 DNA: TGCGCCAGCAGCATCGGACAGGGGGCCCGGGAGCTGTTTTTT; CDR3 protein: CASSIGQGARELFF
J gene: TRBJ2-1; V gene: TRBV3-1/TRBV3-2; clone size: -; D gene: TRBD2; CDR3 DNA: TGTGCCAGCAGCCCCCACGAGCGGGGGGGGAAGTTCTTC; CDR3 protein: CASSPHERGGKFF
J gene: TRBJ1-6; V gene: TRBV19; clone size: -; D gene: -; CDR3 DNA: TGTGCCAGTAGCTCCCTCTCGGCCCTCCACTTT; CDR3 protein: CASSSLSALHF
J gene: TRBJ1-5; V gene: TRBV7-2; clone size: -; D gene: -; CDR3 DNA: TGTGCCAGCAGCTCGAATGCCCGGGGGTTCCAGCCCCAGCATTTT; CDR3 protein: CASSSNARGFQPQHF
J gene: TRBJ1-5; V gene: TRBV19; clone size: -; D gene: -; CDR3 DNA: TGTGCCAGTAGTATGAAACAGGGACCCAATCAGCCCCAGCATTTT; CDR3 protein: CASSMKQGPNQPQHF
J gene: TRBJ2-7; V gene: TRBV6-2/TRBV6-3; clone size: -; D gene: -; CDR3 DNA: TGTGCCAGCAGTTACTCCGGCTCAATGGGCGCCTACGAGCAGTACTTC; CDR3 protein: CASSYSGSMGAYEQYF
J gene: TRBJ1-1; V gene: TRBV28; clone size: -; D gene: TRBD1; CDR3 DNA: TGTGCCAGCAGTAGCGCCCAGGGGGACACTGAAGCTTTCTTT; CDR3 protein: CASSSAQGDTEAFF
J gene: TRBJ2-7; V gene: TRBV6-5; clone size: -; D gene: -; CDR3 DNA: TGTGCCAGCAGTACCCGGGACTCCTACGAGCAGTACTTC; CDR3 protein: CASSTRDSYEQYF
J gene: TRBJ2-3; V gene: TRBV6-6; clone size: -; D gene: -; CDR3 DNA: TGTGCCAGCAGCCTATTACAGACTAGCACAGATACGCAGTATTTT; CDR3 protein: CASSLLQTSTDTQYF
J gene: TRBJ2-4; V gene: TRBV10-3; clone size: -; D gene: TRBD1; CDR3 DNA: TGTGCCATCAGTGAGTCGGCGCTGACAGGGTCCAAAAACATTCAGTACTTC; CDR3 protein: CAISESALTGSKNIQYF
J gene: TRBJ1-1; V gene: TRBV27; clone size: -; D gene: -; CDR3 DNA: TGTGCCAGCAGCTCTGGGGGCAGGTTTGGGAAGAACACTGAAGCTTTCTTT; CDR3 protein: CASSSGGRFGKNTEAFF
J gene: TRBJ2-3; V gene: TRBV3-1/TRBV3-2; clone size: -; D gene: TRBD2; CDR3 DNA: TGTGCCAGCAGCCCTTCTAGCGGCGAGCCAGATACGCAGTATTTT; CDR3 protein: CASSPSSGEPDTQYF
J gene: TRBJ1-5; V gene: TRBV28; clone size: -; D gene: TRBD1; CDR3 DNA: TGTGCCAGTATGGGACAGGTTAGCAATCAGCCCCAGCATTTT; CDR3 protein: CASMGQVSNQPQHF
J gene: TRBJ2-3; V gene: TRBV19; clone size: -; D gene: TRBD2; CDR3 DNA: TGTGCCAGTAGTATTCCCCCAGCGGGGGGGCTGGATACGCAGTATTTT; CDR3 protein: CASSIPPAGGLDTQYF
J gene: TRBJ1-1; V gene: TRBV6-2/TRBV6-3; clone size: -; D gene: -; CDR3 DNA: TGTGCCAGCAGTTACAGGGAGAGCACTGAAGCTTTCTTT; CDR3 protein: CASSYRESTEAFF
J gene: TRBJ2-7; V gene: TRBV19; clone size: -; D gene: TRBD1; CDR3 DNA: TGTGCCAGTAGCATGGACAGGGTGGGTCGCGAGCAGTACTTC; CDR3 protein: CASSMDRVGREQYF
J gene: TRBJ2-7; V gene: TRBV5-1; clone size: -; D gene: -; CDR3 DNA: TGCGCCAGCAGCCCTGACGGTTACGAGCAGTACTTC; CDR3 protein: CASSPDGYEQYF
J gene: TRBJ1-6; V gene: TRBV9; clone size: few; D gene: -; CDR3 DNA: TGTGCCAGCAGCGTAGGGGGCAGGGAGGAGGCCCTCCACTTT; CDR3 protein: CASSVGGREEALHF
J gene: TRBJ2-7; V gene: TRBV19; clone size: -; D gene: -; CDR3 DNA: TGTGCCAGTAGTATTGGCCGGGTCAACGAGCAGTACTTC; CDR3 protein: CASSIGRVNEQYF
J gene: TRBJ1-5; V gene: TRBV7-2; clone size: -; D gene: TRBD1; CDR3 DNA: TGTGCCAGCAGCCTCGGACAGGGGGCTAATCAGCCCCAGCATTTT; CDR3 protein: CASSLGQGANQPQHF
J gene: TRBJ1-5; V gene: TRBV19; clone size: -; D gene: -; CDR3 DNA: TGTGCCAGTAGTATTGATGGCAATCAGCCCCAGCATTTT; CDR3 protein: CASSIDGNQPQHF
J gene: TRBJ1-4; V gene: TRBV6-5; clone size: few; D gene: -; CDR3 DNA: TGTGCCAGCAGTACTAAAGGGGCAACTAATGAAAAACTGTTTTTT; CDR3 protein: CASSTKGATNEKLFF
J gene: TRBJ1-6; V gene: TRBV4-3; clone size: -; D gene: TRBD1; CDR3 DNA: TGCGCCAGCAGTTCCTCCTCCGGGACAGGGAGTCTTTCACCCCTCCACTTT; CDR3 protein: CASSSSSGTGSLSPLHF